One sample yielded the 12 T cell receptor beta chains listed below, sequenced in a study of blood T cells in healthy people across ages. Primed by a sample-barcoded 5' primer and a J-beta primer mix, a second PCR proceeded for 7 to 11 cycles. TCRdb passed the 5' RACE reads through MiXCR, listing each CDR3 protein once. Here the sample spans over a million distinct CDR3 sequences, under 45% being singletons. Sequenced input: blood. The source of these receptors is a woman aged 60-75 years in good health.

The chain uses TRBV15 and TRBJ2-3, with 14 bases lining up with TRBD2. The CDR3 is made up of 14 amino acids. Germline V gives CDR1 LNHNV, CDR2 YYDKDF (reference sequence). J gave up 6 bases and V 10 bases, and 6 bases lay outside the gene matches. The CDR3 spells CASGLAGGFDTQYF. The CDR3 DNA sequence: TGTGCCAGCGGACTAGCGGGAGGTTTTGATACGCAGTATTTT. Combining the CDR3 with reference TRBV15 and TRBJ2-3 gives the whole variable domain DAMVIQNPRYQVTQFGKPVTLSCSQTLNHNVMYWYQQKSSQAPKLLFHYYDKDFNNEADTPDNFQSRRPNTSFCFLDIRSPGLGDTAMYLCASGLAGGFDTQYFGPGTRLTVL.

In its sample, this clonotype was seen a few times. CDR3 bases: TGCAGTGCTGCGACTGTCAGGGGGCAAGAGACCCAGTACTTC. Encoded protein: CSAATVRGQETQYF. This chain connects TRBV20-1 to TRBJ2-5, with 7 bases matching TRBD1. The germline CDR1 and CDR2 sequences are DFQATT and SNEGSKA (reference sequence). V was pared by 5 bases and J by 2 bases, with 8 bases of the junction left unmatched. This CDR3 contains 14 residues.

V usage is TRBV6-1 and J usage is TRBJ2-7; no firm D call. The CDR3 sequence is 13 residues long. Deletions cut 5 bases from V and 2 bases from J, with 10 bases between. Germline V lookup: CDR1 MNHNS, CDR2 SASEGT. CDR3 bases: TGTGCCAGCAGTAGACAATCTACCTACGAGCAGTACTTC. It yields the protein CASSRQSTYEQYF.

The sample holds one count of this clonotype. The V and J genes are TRBV4-1 and TRBJ2-3; the D gene is possibly TRBD1 (6 bases). V lost 0 bases, J lost 5 bases, and 12 bases lay in between. This CDR3 has 15 residues. In germline, CDR1 is MGHRA, CDR2 YSYEKL. CDR3 protein: CASSQDYRVGDTQYF. For the CDR3, the DNA is TGCGCCAGCAGCCAAGACTACAGGGTGGGAGATACGCAGTATTTT.

This clonotype was counted a few times. The chain recombines TRBV18 with TRBJ2-1; 16 bases line up with TRBD2. Trimming removed 3 bases from V and 7 bases from J; junction bases left unmatched: 12. Germline CDR1 and CDR2: KGHSH and LQKENI. The CDR3 consists of 19 residues. The CDR3 nucleotides read TGTGCCAGCTCACCCCTGGGACTAGCGGGAGGGCCCGGCGGGAATGAGCAGTTCTTC. This sequence encodes CASSPLGLAGGPGGNEQFF.

This clonotype has just a few counts. V is TRBV29-1 and J is TRBJ2-1; D is unresolved. There are 11 residues in the CDR3. CDR1 is SQVTM, CDR2 ANQGSEA, per germline. Trimming pared 6 bases from V and 6 bases from J, leaving 9 bases between. CDR3 loop: CSVGIGNEQFF. DNA for the CDR3: TGCAGCGTCGGAATTGGCAATGAGCAGTTCTTC.

The CDR3 nucleotides are TGCAGTGCTAGAGATCTCACAGAGAGCACAGATACGCAGTATTTT. Translating it yields CSARDLTESTDTQYF. The chain recombines TRBV20-1 with TRBJ2-3, with D unresolved. Germline-derived CDR1 and CDR2 are DFQATT and SNEGSKA (reference sequence). CDR3 length: 15 residues. V was clipped by 0 bases and J by 0 bases, with 10 bases between them.

The chain links TRBV2 to TRBJ1-2; TRBD1 might be the D (6 bases). Germline lookup yields CDR1 SNHLY and CDR2 FYNNEI. Deletions cut 8 bases from V and 1 base from J, with 17 bases between. The CDR3 sequence is 15 residues long. DNA of the CDR3: TGTGCCAGCCCCAGGGGCAGTCAACTTAACTATGGCTACACCTTC. Protein: CASPRGSQLNYGYTF.

The table lists this clonotype with a few counts. This rearrangement joins TRBV20-1 to TRBJ2-3; 9 nucleotides line up with TRBD2. The CDR3 totals 17 residues. The V gene end was trimmed by 3 bases and the J gene end by 2 bases; junction bases not matched to a gene: 12. Germline values: CDR1 DFQATT, CDR2 SNEGSKA (reference sequence). CDR3 region: CSASGASGKLLTDTQYF. The CDR3 bases are TGCAGTGCTAGTGGAGCTAGCGGGAAACTACTCACAGATACGCAGTATTTT.

This clonotype was detected a few times. The V and J genes are TRBV7-9 and TRBJ2-5; TRBD1 might be the D (6 bases). V was clipped by 5 bases and J by 3 bases, with 16 bases between them. Germline values: CDR1 SEHNR, CDR2 FQNEAQ (reference sequence). CDR3 length: 15 residues. CDR3 nucleotides: TGTGCCAGCAGCCCGCGACAGGCAGATGAAGAGACCCAGTACTTC. Encoded protein: CASSPRQADEETQYF.

This clonotype turned up a few times. The chain carries TRBV27 and TRBJ2-7; TRBD2 agrees at 10 bases. The junction had 6 bases not matched to a gene; V was cut back by 9 bases and J by 4 bases. Germline lookup yields CDR1 MNHEY and CDR2 SMNVEV (reference sequence). This CDR3 comprises 13 residues. The CDR3, as DNA: TGTGCCAGTACCGGGACTAGCGTTTACGAGCAGTACTTC. It yields the protein CASTGTSVYEQYF.

This clonotype has only a few counts. V usage is TRBV20-1 and J usage is TRBJ2-6, with D uncertain. Per the germline V gene, CDR1 is DFQATT and CDR2 is SNEGSKA (reference sequence). V was shortened by 3 bases and J by 4 bases, with 13 bases between the two germline ends. CDR3 length: 15 residues. CDR3 loop: CSARMTGAGANVLTF. The CDR3 nucleotides are TGCAGTGCTAGGATGACCGGTGCGGGGGCCAACGTCCTGACTTTC.